This T cell receptor beta chain appears in the sequencing data of a study of blood T cell repertoires in COVID-19. Across the study: COVID-19 samples collected from the United States, Italy and Spain covered acute and convalescent phases. PBMCs, B-cell-depleted T cells, or T cells were the source of the cDNA or gDNA that made up the material.

TCRdb's table, derived via immunoSEQ multiplex PCR, lists solely in-frame clones and lacks some. The profile covers approximately 120,000 clones, with 88% appearing a single time and roughly 1.4% taken by the ten largest. The germline CDR1 and CDR2 sequences are KGHSH and LQKENI. The CDR3 spans 12 residues. V lost 8 bases to trimming and J lost 4 bases, with 8 bases between them. Sample: peripheral blood. This TCR was sampled from a human donor in a cohort sampled during active COVID-19. This chain links TRBV18 with TRBJ1-4, with D tentatively TRBD1 (5 bases). The CDR3 protein is CASGAFNEKLFF. The CDR3 bases are TGTGCCAGCGGGGCCTTTAATGAAAAACTGTTTTTT.